This T cell receptor beta chain was retrieved from a study of read filtering for tumor transcriptome and immune sequencing. The wider study: Mean patient age was roughly 72 years, range about 47 to 90; 16 to 20 male, 14 female. TCR-mapped reads were about 4 to 11 million with IR-seq versus roughly 75 to 1,400 with RNA-seq.

Overall study findings and caveats: Without single-read clonotypes, shared clonotype proportions correlated more between IR-seq and RNA-seq. Compared with RNA-seq, IR-seq gave much higher clonotype depth and reliability.

This library used approximately 370 ng RNA and molecular barcoded adaptors spanning alpha/delta and beta/gamma chains. MiXCR was run by TCRdb on the reads, yielding one entry per CDR3 protein. The top ten clones hold about 45% of a sample with over 25,000 distinct CDR3 sequences, over 13% of them seen once. Germline CDR1 SGHVS, CDR2 FNYEAQ. Trimming cost V 5 bases and J 2 bases, with 13 bases left between them. CDR3 size: 14 residues. This clonotype was seen at least ten times. Its antigen is currently unknown. Sequencing was performed on a population of CD138-negative cells sorted from bone marrow. The rearrangement uses TRBV7-6 and TRBJ2-7; no firm D call. This sequence was found in a donor at least 40 years old with multiple myeloma. The CDR3: CASSANVIPYEQYF. DNA for the CDR3: TGTGCCAGCAGCGCGAATGTTATCCCCTACGAGCAGTACTTC.